The clone carrying this T cell receptor beta chain was found many times. Antigen specificity is unknown. RNA transcripts provided the source from which TCR beta CDR3 regions were amplified. With the HTBI primer set, the TCR CDR3 went through a first round of RT-PCR. Each CDR3 protein is one row after TCRdb ran MiXCR on the multiplex PCR reads. The data hold about 690,000 distinct CDR3 sequences, with 15% to 20% observed a single time. No ophthalmopathy progression within 18 months constituted stable Graves' hyperthyroidism. The record originates from a study of T cells in Graves' hyperthyroidism and ophthalmopathy. V gave up 6 bases and J gave up 3 bases, with 14 bases separating them. This CDR3 has 14 residues. The germline V gene encodes CDR1 MDHEN and CDR2 SYDVKM. Study-wide findings and caveats: Ophthalmopathy prediction by the model preceded onset by a median about 6.8 months. Researchers found most expanded thyroid clonotypes above 0.001 in blood as well.

The sample comprised blood. This sequence was found in a man between 50 and 59 years old with Graves' hyperthyroidism. The rearrangement joins TRBV28 to TRBJ1-2; D perhaps matches TRBD1 (6 bases). CDR3 DNA: TGTGCCAGCAGAACTGACAGGAGACACTATGGCTACACCTTC. It is translated as CASRTDRRHYGYTF.